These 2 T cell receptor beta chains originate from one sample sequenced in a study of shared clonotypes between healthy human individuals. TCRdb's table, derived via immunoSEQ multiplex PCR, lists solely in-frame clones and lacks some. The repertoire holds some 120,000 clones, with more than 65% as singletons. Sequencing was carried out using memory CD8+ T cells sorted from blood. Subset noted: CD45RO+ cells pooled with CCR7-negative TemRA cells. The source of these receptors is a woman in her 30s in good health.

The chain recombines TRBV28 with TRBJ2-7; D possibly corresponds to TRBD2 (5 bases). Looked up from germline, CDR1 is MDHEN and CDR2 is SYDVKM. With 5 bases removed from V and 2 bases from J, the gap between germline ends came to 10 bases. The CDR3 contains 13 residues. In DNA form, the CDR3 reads TGTGCCAGCAGTCCCGGGATTCCCTACGAGCAGTACTTC. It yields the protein CASSPGIPYEQYF.

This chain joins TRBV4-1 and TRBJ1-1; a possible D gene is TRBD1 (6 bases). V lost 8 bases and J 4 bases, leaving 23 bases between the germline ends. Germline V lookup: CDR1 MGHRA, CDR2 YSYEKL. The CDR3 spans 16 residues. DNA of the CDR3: TGCGCCAGCCGGAGGGGCAGGGGAGTGGAGTTCACTGAAGCTTTCTTT. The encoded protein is CASRRGRGVEFTEAFF.